This T cell receptor (beta chain) stems from a study of T-cell reconstitution after alpha-beta-depleted transplantation in children (dated by TCRdb to the mid-2010s). Concerning the study at large: T-cell immune reconstitution after TCRalphabeta/CD19-depleted allogeneic hematopoietic cell transplantation in children was quantitatively tracked in the study by means of TCR repertoire profiling. General study outcomes and caveats: In some patients, the high TCRbeta diversity seen at day 60 was put down to recipient T cells and intrathymic progenitors that had survived conditioning. Over the following months the frequencies of hyperexpanded clones went down, and after one year T-cell counts and TCRbeta diversity were mostly credited to newly produced T cells. About two months after transplant, the apparently early recovery of alphabetaT-cell counts reportedly depended on just several hundred clones that had expanded rapidly and came from non-depleted graft cells.

A remark on this clonotype: Its specific antigen is unknown. Base qualities are missing; no much larger clone stands one base away.

Interpreted using the paper, the treatment or condition label stands for: allogeneic hematopoietic cell transplantation with graft depleted of TCRalphabeta T cells and CD19 B cells. Transplant recipients were children who received TCRalphabeta/CD19-depleted allogeneic hematopoietic cell grafts. The germline V gene supplies CDR1 MDHEN and CDR2 SYDVKM. There are 15 amino acids in the CDR3, from cysteine to phenylalanine inclusive. The entry retains the CDR3 DNA only, 45 bases that are in frame from base 1. The junction carries 22 bases between V and J, which are trimmed by 10 bases and 4 bases respectively. Library construction relied on PCR. TCRdb records Illumina HiSeq 2500 as the sequencer. TCR libraries were prepared with molecular barcoding, using unique molecular identifiers to normalize TCRbeta repertoire quantification. TCRdb applied fastp at Q25 and MiXCR to the public reads, then kept only in-frame beta chains. Each entry is one CDR3 protein sequence, shown with its most common DNA and genes. The table for this sample lists more than 25,000 distinct CDR3 sequences; roughly 6% of them were counted only once. The ten largest clones add up to approximately 7% of the sample.

The chain is made from TRBV28 and TRBJ1-2; the D gene assignment is ambiguous. Sequences were derived from PBMCs, mostly from graft donor cells, sampled 180 days after TCRalphabeta/CD19-depleted stem cell transplant. This clonotype was obtained from a male patient under 18 who had a stem cell transplant for acute myeloid leukemia, so the T cells may come from the graft donor. The CDR3 here reads CAMGPGVLAGYGYTF. The DNA is TGTGCCATGGGCCCCGGCGTTCTGGCAGGCTATGGCTACACCTTC.